These T cell receptor beta chains were read from a single sample in a study of identical twins. Via MiXCR, TCRdb re-called the 5' RACE reads, giving one row per CDR3 protein. Among approximately 620,000 distinct CDR3 sequences listed, over 8.5% were seen once. The same data also contributed to another study, on yellow fever vaccine responses in identical twins.

Sequencing was performed on PBMCs. The source of these receptors is a woman under 30 in good health. The CDR3 runs from the conserved cysteine through the conserved F or W. Each record gives: J gene, clone size, CDR3 length, V gene, CDR3 protein. Not all rows give a size; the values are once, few, many and, for expanded clones, a class.

TRBJ1-4 . 13 TRBV30 CAWSKGGLEKLFF
TRBJ1-5 few 11 TRBV28 CASSGHQPQHF
TRBJ1-2 . 11 TRBV29-1 CSVLDTYGYTF
TRBJ2-2 few 13 TRBV29-1 CSVLKGSTGELFF
TRBJ1-5 . 12 TRBV20-1 CSAREARQPQHF
TRBJ2-4 . 16 TRBV25-1 CASSDHLPGGSDIQYF
TRBJ2-7 many 17 TRBV4-3 CASSQDSRAGGLYEQYF
TRBJ2-1 few 14 TRBV6-1 CASSELAGGNEQFF
TRBJ1-4 few 16 TRBV7-8 CASSFPRTGAVEKLFF
TRBJ2-5 many 14 TRBV29-1 CSVVQAGGRETQYF
TRBJ2-1 few 14 TRBV20-1 CSAYGPAGANEQFF
TRBJ2-1 many 13 TRBV29-1 CSVEGAQGDEQFF
TRBJ2-1 . 16 TRBV6-2/TRBV6-3 CASKQQGLVSYNEQFF
TRBJ1-5 few 13 TRBV7-2 CASSSRGDQPQHF
TRBJ2-3 . 8 TRBV29-1 CSDSTQYF
TRBJ2-7 . 14 TRBV4-3 CASSRGLIPYEQYF
TRBJ2-7 . 15 TRBV10-3 CAISESEQRDGEQYF
TRBJ2-5 few 17 TRBV9 CASSVSRDRGHQETQYF
TRBJ2-5 . 14 TRBV24-1 CATSDPAVSETQYF
TRBJ1-2 . 13 TRBV12-3/TRBV12-4 CARSGLRRDGYTF
TRBJ1-6 few 14 TRBV19 CASSRDPDNSPLHF
TRBJ2-2 . 13 TRBV20-1 CSAFQGGPGELFF
TRBJ2-2 many 15 TRBV5-1 CASSYMTGNTGELFF
TRBJ2-1 . 11 TRBV28 CASSAADPEFF
TRBJ2-2 many 16 TRBV15 CATSRDRGRYTGELFF
TRBJ1-2 few 16 TRBV15 CATSPRGGTGIYGYTF
TRBJ2-7 once 14 TRBV5-5 CASVPGTLSYEQYF
TRBJ2-5 many 15 TRBV15 CATSRVRGVQETQYF
TRBJ1-1 many 13 TRBV29-1 CSGGTGSLTEAFF
TRBJ2-3 . 22 TRBV4-1 CASSQDWGLAGLTGRDTDTQYF
TRBJ2-6 . 15 TRBV20-1 CSARDRLTGANVLTF
TRBJ1-1 few 14 TRBV14 CASSPLWVNTEAFF
TRBJ2-7 many 13 TRBV6-6 CASRRDGSYEQYF
TRBJ2-1 . 13 TRBV4-3 CASSQVQLYEQFF
TRBJ2-1 . 14 TRBV6-1 CASSPVGGYNEQFF
TRBJ2-4 . 13 TRBV5-5 CASSPLGEGIQYF
TRBJ2-2 . 16 TRBV18 CASSSLLPSNTGELFF
TRBJ2-2 many 16 TRBV20-1 CRGLAGPGQNTGELFF
TRBJ2-4 . 13 TRBV6-1 CASSEGSKNIQYF
TRBJ2-3 many 15 TRBV7-2 CASSFITGGPDTQYF
TRBJ1-1 many 16 TRBV6-2/TRBV6-3 CASSYRQGALNTEAFF
TRBJ2-5 many 16 TRBV12-3/TRBV12-4 CASSRSGGASQETQYF
TRBJ2-3 few 17 TRBV12-3/TRBV12-4 CASSLAPGMNVADTQYF
TRBJ2-7 many 12 TRBV30 CAWSVLRDEQYF
TRBJ2-7 many 17 TRBV6-2/TRBV6-3 CASSSLGLGSSGYEQYF
TRBJ2-2 . 16 TRBV27 CASSFRDRGNTGELFF
TRBJ1-2 few 14 TRBV12-3/TRBV12-4 CASSFFRGNGGLTF
TRBJ2-1 many 14 TRBV10-3 CAIKDHRDYNEQFF
TRBJ1-1 . 10 TRBV29-1 CSVEVGEAFF
TRBJ2-1 . 13 TRBV12-3/TRBV12-4 CASSLGLFREQFF
TRBJ2-7 . 12 TRBV20-1 CSAETSTYEQYF
TRBJ2-5 . 16 TRBV7-2 CASSLGGQGDQETQYF
TRBJ2-1 . 15 TRBV14 CASSVFGGPYNEQFF